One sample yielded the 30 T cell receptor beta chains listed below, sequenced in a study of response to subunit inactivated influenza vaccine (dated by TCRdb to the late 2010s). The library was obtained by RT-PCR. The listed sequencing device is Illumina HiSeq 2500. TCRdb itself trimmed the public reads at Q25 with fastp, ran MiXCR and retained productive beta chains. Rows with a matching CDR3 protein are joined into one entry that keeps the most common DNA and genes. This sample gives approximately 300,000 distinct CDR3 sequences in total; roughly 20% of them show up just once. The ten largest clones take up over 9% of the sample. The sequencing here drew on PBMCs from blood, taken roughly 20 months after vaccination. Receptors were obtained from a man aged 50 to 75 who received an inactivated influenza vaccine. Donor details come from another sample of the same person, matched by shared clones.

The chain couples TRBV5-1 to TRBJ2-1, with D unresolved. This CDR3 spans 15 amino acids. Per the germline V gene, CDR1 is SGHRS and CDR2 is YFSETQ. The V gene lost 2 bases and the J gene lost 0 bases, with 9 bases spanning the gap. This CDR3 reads CASSFSRSSYNEQFF. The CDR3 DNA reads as TGCGCCAGCAGCTTTTCCAGGAGCTCCTACAATGAGCAGTTCTTC.

The CDR3 DNA reads TGTGCCAGCAGTTCCCTAGCGGGGACCACCTACAATGAGCAGTTCTTC. Protein sequence: CASSSLAGTTYNEQFF. The chain couples TRBV6-5 to TRBJ2-1; 9 bases map to TRBD2. CDR3 length equals 16 residues. CDR1 is MNHEY and CDR2 is SVGAGI in the germline V gene. V lost 4 bases to trimming and J lost 2 bases; unmatched junction nucleotides: 6.

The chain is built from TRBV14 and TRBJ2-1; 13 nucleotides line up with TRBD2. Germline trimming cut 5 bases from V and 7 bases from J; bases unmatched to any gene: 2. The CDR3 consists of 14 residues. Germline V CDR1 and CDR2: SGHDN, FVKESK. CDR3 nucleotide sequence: TGTGCCAGCAGCGAGGGACTAGCGGGGAATGAGCAGTTCTTC. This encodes CASSEGLAGNEQFF. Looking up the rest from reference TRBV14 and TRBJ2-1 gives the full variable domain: EAGVTQFPSHSVIEKGQTVTLRCDPISGHDNLYWYRRVMGKEIKFLLHFVKESKQDESGMPNNRFLAERTGGTYSTLKVQPAELEDSGVYFCASSEGLAGNEQFFGPGTRLTVL.

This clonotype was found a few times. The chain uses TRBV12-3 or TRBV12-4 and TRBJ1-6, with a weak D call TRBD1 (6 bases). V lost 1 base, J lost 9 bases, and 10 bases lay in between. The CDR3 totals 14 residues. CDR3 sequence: CASSLGQAGSPLHF. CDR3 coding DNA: TGTGCCAGCAGTTTAGGACAGGCGGGTTCACCCCTCCACTTT.

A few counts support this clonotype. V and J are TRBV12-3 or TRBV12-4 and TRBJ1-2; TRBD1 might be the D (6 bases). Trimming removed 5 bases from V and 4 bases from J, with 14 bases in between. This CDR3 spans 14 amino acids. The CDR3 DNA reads TGTGCCAGCAGTACAACAGGGACCGGCTATGGCTACACCTTC. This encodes CASSTTGTGYGYTF.

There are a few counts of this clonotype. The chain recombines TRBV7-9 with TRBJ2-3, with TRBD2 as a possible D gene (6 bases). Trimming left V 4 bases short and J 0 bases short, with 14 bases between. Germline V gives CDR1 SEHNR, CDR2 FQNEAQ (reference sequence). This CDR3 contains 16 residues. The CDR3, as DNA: TGTGCCAGCAGCTATCCCGGACTAACTAGCACAGATACGCAGTATTTT. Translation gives CASSYPGLTSTDTQYF.

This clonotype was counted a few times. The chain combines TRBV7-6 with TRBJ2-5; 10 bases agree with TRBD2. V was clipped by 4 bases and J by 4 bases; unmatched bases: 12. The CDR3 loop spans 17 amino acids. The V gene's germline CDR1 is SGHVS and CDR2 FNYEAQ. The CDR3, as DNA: TGTGCCAGCAGCTCCCAGATAGCGGGAGGTTTTAGAGAGACCCAGTACTTC. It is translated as CASSSQIAGGFRETQYF.

CDR3 in DNA: TGCGCCAGCAGCCAAGTTTGGGCTAGCGGGAGTAATGAGCAGTTCTTC. Encoded protein: CASSQVWASGSNEQFF. The chain is built from TRBV4-3 and TRBJ2-1; TRBD2 matches at 10 bases. In germline, CDR1 is LGHNA, CDR2 YSLEER. CDR3 length: 16 residues. V lost 1 base to trimming and J lost 7 bases; unmatched junction nucleotides: 7.

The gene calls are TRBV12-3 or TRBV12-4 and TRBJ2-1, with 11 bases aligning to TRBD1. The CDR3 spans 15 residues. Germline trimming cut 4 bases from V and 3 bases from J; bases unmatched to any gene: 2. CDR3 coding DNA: TGTGCCAGCAGTTATGGGACAGGGGGCTACAATGAGCAGTTCTTC. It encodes CASSYGTGGYNEQFF.

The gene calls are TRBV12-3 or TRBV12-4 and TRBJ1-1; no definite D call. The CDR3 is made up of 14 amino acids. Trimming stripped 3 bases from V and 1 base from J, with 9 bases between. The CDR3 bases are TGTGCCAGCAGTTTGAGCTACAAGAACACTGAAGCTTTCTTT. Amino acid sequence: CASSLSYKNTEAFF.

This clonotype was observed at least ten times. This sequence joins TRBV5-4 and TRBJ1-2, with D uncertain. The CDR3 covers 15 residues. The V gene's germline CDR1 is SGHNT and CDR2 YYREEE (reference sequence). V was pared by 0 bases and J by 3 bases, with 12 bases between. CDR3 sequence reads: CASSLARGVDYGYTF. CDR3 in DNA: TGTGCCAGCAGCTTGGCACGGGGTGTCGACTATGGCTACACCTTC.

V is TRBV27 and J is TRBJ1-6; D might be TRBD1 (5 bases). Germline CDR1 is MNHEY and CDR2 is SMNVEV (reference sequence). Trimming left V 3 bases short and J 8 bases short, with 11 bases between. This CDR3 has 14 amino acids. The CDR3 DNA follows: TGTGCCAGCAGTTTCCGGGACCTCTATTCACCCCTCCACTTT. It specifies CASSFRDLYSPLHF.

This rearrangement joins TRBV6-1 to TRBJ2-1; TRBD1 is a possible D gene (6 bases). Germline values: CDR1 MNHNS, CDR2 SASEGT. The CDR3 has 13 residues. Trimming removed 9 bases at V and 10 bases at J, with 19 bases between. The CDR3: CASYSVQGLEQFF. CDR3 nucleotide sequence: TGTGCCAGTTATAGCGTCCAGGGGCTCGAGCAGTTCTTC.

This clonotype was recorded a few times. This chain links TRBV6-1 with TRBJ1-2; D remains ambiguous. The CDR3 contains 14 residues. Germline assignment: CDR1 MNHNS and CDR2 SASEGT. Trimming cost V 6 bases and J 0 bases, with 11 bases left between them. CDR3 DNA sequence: TGTGCCAGCAGAACGACGGCAGCTAACTATGGCTACACCTTC. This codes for CASRTTAANYGYTF.

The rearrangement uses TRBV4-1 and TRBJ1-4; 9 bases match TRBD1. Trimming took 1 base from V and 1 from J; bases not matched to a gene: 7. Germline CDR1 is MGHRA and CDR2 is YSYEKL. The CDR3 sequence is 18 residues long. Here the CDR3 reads CASSQGPGQGVTNEKLFF. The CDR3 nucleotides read TGCGCCAGCAGCCAAGGCCCGGGACAGGGCGTAACTAATGAAAAACTGTTTTTT.

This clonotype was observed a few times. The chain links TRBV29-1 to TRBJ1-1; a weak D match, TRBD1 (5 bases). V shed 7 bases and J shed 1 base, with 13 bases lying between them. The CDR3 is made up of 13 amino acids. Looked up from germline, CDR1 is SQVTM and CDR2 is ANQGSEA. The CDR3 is CSARTGANTEAFF. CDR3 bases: TGCAGCGCTAGGACCGGGGCGAACACTGAAGCTTTCTTT.

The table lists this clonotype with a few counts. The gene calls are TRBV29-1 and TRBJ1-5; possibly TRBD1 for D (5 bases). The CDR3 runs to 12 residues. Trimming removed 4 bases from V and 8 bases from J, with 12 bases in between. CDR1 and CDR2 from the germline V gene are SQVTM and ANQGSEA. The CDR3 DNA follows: TGCAGCGTTGGGGCAGGGCAGGAGCCCCAGCATTTT. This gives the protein CSVGAGQEPQHF.

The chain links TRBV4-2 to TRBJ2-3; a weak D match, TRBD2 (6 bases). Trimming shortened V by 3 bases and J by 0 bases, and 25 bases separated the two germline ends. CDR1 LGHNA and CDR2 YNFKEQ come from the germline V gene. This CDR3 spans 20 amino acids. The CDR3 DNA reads TGTGCCAGCAGCCAGAGAGGGCGGGTCGGGGGTTTGCGGAGCACAGATACGCAGTATTTT. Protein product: CASSQRGRVGGLRSTDTQYF.

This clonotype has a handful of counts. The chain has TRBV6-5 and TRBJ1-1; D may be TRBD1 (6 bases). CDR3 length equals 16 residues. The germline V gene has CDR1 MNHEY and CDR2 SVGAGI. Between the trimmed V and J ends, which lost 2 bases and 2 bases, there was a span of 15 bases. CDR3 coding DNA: TGTGCCAGCAGTTACGGTGGGGCAGGGGTAAACACTGAAGCTTTCTTT. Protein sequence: CASSYGGAGVNTEAFF.

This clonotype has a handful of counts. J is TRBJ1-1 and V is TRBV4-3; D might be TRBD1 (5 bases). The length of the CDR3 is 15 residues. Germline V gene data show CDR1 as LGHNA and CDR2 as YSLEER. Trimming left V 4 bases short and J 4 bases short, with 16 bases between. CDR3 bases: TGCGCCAGCAGCCCCCGGGAGGGGATTGGCACTGAAGCTTTCTTT. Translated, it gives CASSPREGIGTEAFF.

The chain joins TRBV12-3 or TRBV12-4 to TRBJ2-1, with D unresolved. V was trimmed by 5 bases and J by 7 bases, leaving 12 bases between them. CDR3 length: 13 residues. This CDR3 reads CASSLDVGNEQFF. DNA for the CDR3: TGTGCCAGCAGTCTTGATGTCGGGAATGAGCAGTTCTTC.

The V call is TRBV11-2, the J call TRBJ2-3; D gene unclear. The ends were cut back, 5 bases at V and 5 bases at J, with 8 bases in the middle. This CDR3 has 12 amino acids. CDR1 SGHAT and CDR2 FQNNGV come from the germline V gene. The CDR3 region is CASSRTLDTQYF. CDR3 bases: TGTGCCAGCAGCCGGACCCTAGATACGCAGTATTTT. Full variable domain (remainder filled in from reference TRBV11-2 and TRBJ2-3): EAGVAQSPRYKIIEKRQSVAFWCNPISGHATLYWYQQILGQGPKLLIQFQNNGVVDDSQLPKDRFSAERLKGVDSTLKIQPAKLEDSAVYLCASSRTLDTQYFGPGTRLTVL.

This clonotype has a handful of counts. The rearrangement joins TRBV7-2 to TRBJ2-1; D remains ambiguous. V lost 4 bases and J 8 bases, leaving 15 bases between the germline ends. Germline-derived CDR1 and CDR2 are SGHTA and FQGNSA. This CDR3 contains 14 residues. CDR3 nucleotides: TGTGCCAGCAGCTCGGAAGGGCCTTATTATGAGCAGTTCTTC. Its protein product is CASSSEGPYYEQFF.

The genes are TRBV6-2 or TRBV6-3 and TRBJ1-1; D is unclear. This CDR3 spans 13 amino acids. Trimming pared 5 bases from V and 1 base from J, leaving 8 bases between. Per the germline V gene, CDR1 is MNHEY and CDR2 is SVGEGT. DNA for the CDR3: TGTGCCAGCAGTCAGCGGGAGAACACTGAAGCTTTCTTT. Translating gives CASSQRENTEAFF.

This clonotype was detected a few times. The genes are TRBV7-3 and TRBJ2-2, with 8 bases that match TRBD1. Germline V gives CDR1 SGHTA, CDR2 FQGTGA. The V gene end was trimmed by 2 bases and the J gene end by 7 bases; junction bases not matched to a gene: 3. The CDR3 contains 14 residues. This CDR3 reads CASSLAGQVGELFF. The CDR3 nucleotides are TGTGCCAGCAGCTTAGCGGGACAGGTCGGGGAGCTGTTTTTT. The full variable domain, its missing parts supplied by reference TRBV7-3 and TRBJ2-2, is GAGVSQTPSNKVTEKGKYVELRCDPISGHTALYWYRQSLGQGPEFLIYFQGTGAADDSGLPNDRFFAVRPEGSVSTLKIQRTERGDSAVYLCASSLAGQVGELFFGEGSRLTVL.

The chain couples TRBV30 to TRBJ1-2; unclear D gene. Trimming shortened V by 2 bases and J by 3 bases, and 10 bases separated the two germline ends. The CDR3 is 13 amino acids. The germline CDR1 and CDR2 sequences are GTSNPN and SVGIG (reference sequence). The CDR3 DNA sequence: TGTGCCTGGAGTAAAAACACACACTATGGCTACACCTTC. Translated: CAWSKNTHYGYTF.

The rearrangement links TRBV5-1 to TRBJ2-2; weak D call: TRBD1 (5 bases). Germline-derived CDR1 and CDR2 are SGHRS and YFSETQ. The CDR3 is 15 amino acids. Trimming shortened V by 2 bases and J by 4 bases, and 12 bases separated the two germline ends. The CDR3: CASSFGQGSTGELFF. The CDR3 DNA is TGCGCCAGCAGCTTTGGCCAGGGTAGCACCGGGGAGCTGTTTTTT.

CDR3 in amino acids: CATLNYNEQFF. As DNA, the CDR3 is TGTGCCACTTTGAACTACAATGAGCAGTTCTTC. The rearrangement joins TRBV10-3 to TRBJ2-1; D is undetermined. V lost 10 bases to trimming and J lost 3 bases, with 7 bases between them. The CDR3 consists of 11 residues. CDR1 and CDR2 from the germline V gene are ENHRY and SYGVKD.

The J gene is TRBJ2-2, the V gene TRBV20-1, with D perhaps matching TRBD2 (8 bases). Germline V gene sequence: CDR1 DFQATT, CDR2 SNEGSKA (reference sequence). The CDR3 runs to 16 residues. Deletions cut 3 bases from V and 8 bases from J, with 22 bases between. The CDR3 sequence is CSASRPSGGGAGELFF. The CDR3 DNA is TGCAGTGCTAGTAGGCCCTCGGGAGGGGGCGCTGGGGAGCTGTTTTTT.

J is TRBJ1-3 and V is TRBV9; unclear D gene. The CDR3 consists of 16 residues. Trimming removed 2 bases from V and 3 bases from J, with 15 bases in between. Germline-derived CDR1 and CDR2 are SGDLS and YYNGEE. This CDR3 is CASSVGPSQDGNTIYF. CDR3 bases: TGTGCCAGCAGCGTCGGCCCCTCGCAAGATGGAAACACCATATATTTT.